This T cell receptor (beta chain) stems from a study of blood T cell repertoires in COVID-19 (dated by TCRdb to the early 2020s). For context, the study as a whole: Collaborator samples came from the United States, Italy and Spain and covered acute and convalescent phases of COVID-19. The material from the prospective study consisted of cDNA or gDNA derived from T cells, B-cell-depleted T cells, or PBMCs. The dataset comprised deeply sampled blood TCRbeta repertoires from subjects exposed to, actively infected with, or recovered from COVID-19. The repertoires were released in a freely available public database meant as a resource for research on the immune response to SARS-CoV-2. The samples were drawn from the first 160 participants of the ongoing ImmuneRACE study and from 950 to 1,500 subjects provided by 6 global collaborators. Nearly every sample came with metadata listing a de-identified subject ID, COVID-19 status, age in years and sex. HLA class I and class II types, where available, came from metadata supplied by the sample provider rather than from assay-based typing.

Each collaborating institution followed its own protocols to collect whole blood in K2EDTA tubes. For TCRbeta analysis, collaborators shipped samples as frozen whole blood, isolated PBMCs, or DNA extracted from either of those sample types. The immunoSEQ Assay, a bias-controlled multiplex PCR, was used to amplify TCRbeta CDR3 regions from genomic DNA. In the source study's methods: Nucleated cell counts per sample were estimated from amplification of reference gene primers within the assay. To quantify the absolute abundance of each unique TCRbeta CDR3 rearrangement, sequence reads were collapsed and filtered. For each sample, productive Simpson clonality was calculated as the square root of Simpson's diversity index across productive rearrangements. In TCRdb, the immuneACCESS table is reduced to in-frame sequences with V and J assigned. These tables do not hold every clone; where another copy was compared, an unresolved V gene accounts for under half, and the others remain unexplained. The DNA gave D and trimming, while V, J and clone size come from that table. For this sample the table gives 250,000 to 350,000 clones, of which 89% were detected only once. Jointly, the top ten make up approximately 12% of the sample.

CDR1 and CDR2, looked up from the germline V gene, are LGHNA and YSLEER. V is pruned by 1 base and J by 5 bases, leaving 15 bases of the junction without a gene match. The CDR3 runs 18 amino acids, cysteine and phenylalanine included. The CDR3 DNA has 54 bases and is translated from base 1. What the research found in general, with its limitations: How much clinical and demographic metadata was included differed by source and by participant, and the metadata was provided uncurated.

On this clone itself: Its antigen is not yet known. No clone much larger than this one lies a single base away; base qualities are absent.

The sample comprised peripheral blood. The origin of this receptor is an older woman with acute or convalescent COVID-19. The chain uses TRBV4-3 and TRBJ2-5; TRBD2 fits 8 bases in the junction. Read as DNA, the sequence is TGCGCCAGCAGCCAAGGAAAGACGACGGGAGGGCCTTCCGAGACCCAGTACTTC. It translates as CASSQGKTTGGPSETQYF.